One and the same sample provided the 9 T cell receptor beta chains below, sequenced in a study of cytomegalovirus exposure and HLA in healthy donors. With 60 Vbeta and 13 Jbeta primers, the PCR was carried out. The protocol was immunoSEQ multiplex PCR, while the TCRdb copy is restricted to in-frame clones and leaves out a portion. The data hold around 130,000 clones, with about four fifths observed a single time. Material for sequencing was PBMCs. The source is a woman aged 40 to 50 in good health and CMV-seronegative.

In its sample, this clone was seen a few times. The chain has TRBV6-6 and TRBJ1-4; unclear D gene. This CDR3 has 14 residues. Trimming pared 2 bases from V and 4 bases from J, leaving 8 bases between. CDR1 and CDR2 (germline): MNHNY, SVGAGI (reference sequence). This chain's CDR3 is CASSYTTGNEKLFF. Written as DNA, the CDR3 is TGTGCCAGCAGTTACACCACCGGTAATGAAAAACTGTTTTTT.

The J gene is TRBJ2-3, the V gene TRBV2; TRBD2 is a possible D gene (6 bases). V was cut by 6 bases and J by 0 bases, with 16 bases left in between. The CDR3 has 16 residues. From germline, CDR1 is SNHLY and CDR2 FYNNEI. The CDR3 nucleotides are TGTGCCAGCAGCCAAGTGGAGGGTTGGAGCACAGATACGCAGTATTTT. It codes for CASSQVEGWSTDTQYF.

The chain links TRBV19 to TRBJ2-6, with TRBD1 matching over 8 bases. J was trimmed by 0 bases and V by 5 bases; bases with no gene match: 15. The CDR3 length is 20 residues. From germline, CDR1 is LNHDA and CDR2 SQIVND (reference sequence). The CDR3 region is CASSFRTGFHMTSGANVLTF. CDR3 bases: TGTGCCAGTAGTTTCAGGACAGGGTTCCATATGACCTCTGGGGCCAACGTCCTGACTTTC.

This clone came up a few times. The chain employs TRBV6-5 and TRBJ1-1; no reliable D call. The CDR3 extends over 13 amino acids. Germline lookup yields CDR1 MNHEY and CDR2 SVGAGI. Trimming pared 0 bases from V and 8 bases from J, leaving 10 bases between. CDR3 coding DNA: TGTGCCAGCAGTTACTCGGAGGAAACCGAAGCTTTCTTT. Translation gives CASSYSEETEAFF.

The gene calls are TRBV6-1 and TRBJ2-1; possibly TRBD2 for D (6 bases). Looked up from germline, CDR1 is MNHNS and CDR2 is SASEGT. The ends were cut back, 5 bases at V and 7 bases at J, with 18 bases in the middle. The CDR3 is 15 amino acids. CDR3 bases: TGTGCCAGCAGTCATCGTGGGGACGGGGGTAATGAGCAGTTCTTC. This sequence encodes CASSHRGDGGNEQFF.

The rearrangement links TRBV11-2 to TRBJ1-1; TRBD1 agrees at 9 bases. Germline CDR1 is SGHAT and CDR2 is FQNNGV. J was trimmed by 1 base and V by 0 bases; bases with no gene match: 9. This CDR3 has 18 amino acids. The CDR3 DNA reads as TGTGCCAGCAGCTTAGAAATTGGGGGGACAGGGTGGAACACTGAAGCTTTCTTT. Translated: CASSLEIGGTGWNTEAFF.

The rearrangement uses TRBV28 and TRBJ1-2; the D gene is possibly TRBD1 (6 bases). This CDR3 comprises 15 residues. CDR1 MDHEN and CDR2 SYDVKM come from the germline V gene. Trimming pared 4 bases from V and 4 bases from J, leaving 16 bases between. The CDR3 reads CASSSAGVVGYGYTF. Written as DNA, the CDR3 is TGTGCCAGCAGTTCAGCAGGGGTCGTAGGCTATGGCTACACCTTC.

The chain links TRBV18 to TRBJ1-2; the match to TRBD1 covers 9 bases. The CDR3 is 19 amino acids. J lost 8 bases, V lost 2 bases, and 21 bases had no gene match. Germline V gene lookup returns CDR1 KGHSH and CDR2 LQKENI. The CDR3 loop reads CASSPVGSGTGRPAFGYTF. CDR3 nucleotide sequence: TGTGCCAGCTCACCAGTTGGATCCGGGACAGGGCGCCCGGCCTTCGGCTACACCTTC. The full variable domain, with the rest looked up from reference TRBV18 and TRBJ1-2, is NAGVMQNPRHLVRRRGQEARLRCSPMKGHSHVYWYRQLPEEGLKFMVYLQKENIIDESGMPKERFSAEFPKEGPSILRIQQVVRGDSAAYFCASSPVGSGTGRPAFGYTFGSGTRLTVV.

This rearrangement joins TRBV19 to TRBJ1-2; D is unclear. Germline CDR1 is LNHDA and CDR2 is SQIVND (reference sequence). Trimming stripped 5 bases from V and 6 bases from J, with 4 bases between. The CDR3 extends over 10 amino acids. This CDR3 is CASSSDGYTF. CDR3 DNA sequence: TGTGCCAGTAGTTCAGATGGCTACACCTTC.